What follows are 21 T cell receptor beta chains derived from one specimen sequenced in a study of blood T cell repertoires in COVID-19. Libraries were prepared by immunoSEQ multiplex PCR; TCRdb keeps only in-frame clonotypes and omits some of them. Of under 250,000 clones listed, more than 75% are singletons. Sequencing was performed on peripheral blood. These receptors were taken from an older woman who had recovered from COVID-19.

The J gene is TRBJ2-7, the V gene TRBV5-1; 14 nucleotides agree with TRBD2. Per the germline V gene, CDR1 is SGHRS and CDR2 is YFSETQ. J gave up 2 bases and V 4 bases, and 11 bases lay outside the gene matches. This CDR3 comprises 18 residues. For the CDR3, the DNA is TGCGCCAGCAGCCCCGGACTAGCGGGGGGCCCTCCTCCCTACGAGCAGTACTTC. The encoded protein is CASSPGLAGGPPPYEQYF.

The chain recombines TRBV10-3 with TRBJ2-7, with D tentatively TRBD1 (6 bases). The CDR3 runs 14 residues. CDR1 is ENHRY and CDR2 is SYGVKD in the germline V gene. Trimming removed 2 bases from V and 4 bases from J, with 12 bases in between. Here the CDR3 DNA reads TGTGCCATCAGTGAGCTTGGCAGGGGTTACGAGCAGTACTTC. Its translation is CAISELGRGYEQYF.

This clone has only one observation. The chain couples TRBV7-8 to TRBJ2-1; tentative D call: TRBD2 (5 bases). This CDR3 has 15 residues. Germline values: CDR1 SGHVS, CDR2 FQNEAQ. Trimming removed 0 bases from V and 9 bases from J, with 15 bases in between. CDR3 sequence: CASSLAQVSAGEQFF. As DNA, the CDR3 is TGTGCCAGCAGCTTAGCTCAGGTCTCGGCGGGTGAGCAGTTCTTC.

The table lists this clone with a few counts. The rearrangement uses TRBV5-4 and TRBJ1-5; 10 positions agree with TRBD1. The germline V gene encodes CDR1 SGHNT and CDR2 YYREEE (reference sequence). The CDR3 consists of 18 residues. The junction had 10 bases not matched to a gene; V was cut back by 2 bases and J by 2 bases. The CDR3: CASSFPGTGDEGNQPQHF. The CDR3 nucleotides are TGTGCCAGCAGCTTTCCCGGGACAGGGGATGAGGGCAATCAGCCCCAGCATTTT. The whole variable domain, remainder taken from reference TRBV5-4 and TRBJ1-5, is ETGVTQSPTHLIKTRGQQVTLRCSSQSGHNTVSWYQQALGQGPQFIFQYYREEENGRGNFPPRFSGLQFPNYSSELNVNALELDDSALYLCASSFPGTGDEGNQPQHFGDGTRLSIL.

The rearrangement joins TRBV6-5 to TRBJ2-1, with D possibly matching TRBD1 (6 bases). The CDR3 consists of 13 residues. Trimming took off 8 bases at V and 3 bases at J, with 11 bases between the two ends. Germline lookup yields CDR1 MNHEY and CDR2 SVGAGI. The CDR3 spells CASRLDSYNEQFF. CDR3 in DNA: TGTGCCAGCCGCCTGGACAGCTACAATGAGCAGTTCTTC.

The chain uses TRBV5-1 and TRBJ1-5, with TRBD1 as a possible D gene (5 bases). The CDR3 is 16 amino acids. The germline V and J ends were trimmed by 4 bases and 10 bases, with 24 bases remaining between them. Germline-derived CDR1 and CDR2 are SGHRS and YFSETQ. The CDR3 is CASSPGAGRSAGPQHF. The CDR3 DNA is TGCGCCAGCAGCCCCGGGGCAGGGAGGTCAGCAGGTCCCCAGCATTTT. The variable domain in full, completed from reference TRBV5-1 and TRBJ1-5, reads KAGVTQTPRYLIKTRGQQVTLSCSPISGHRSVSWYQQTPGQGLQFLFEYFSETQRNKGNFPGRFSGRQFSNSRSEMNVSTLELGDSALYLCASSPGAGRSAGPQHFGDGTRLSIL.

The rearrangement uses TRBV28 and TRBJ1-5; the match to TRBD1 covers 7 bases. There are 13 residues in the CDR3. V was pared by 10 bases and J by 6 bases, with 9 bases of the junction left unmatched. Germline V gives CDR1 MDHEN, CDR2 SYDVKM. CDR3 sequence: CAILQGMAQPQHF. CDR3 in DNA: TGTGCCATTTTACAGGGGATGGCTCAGCCCCAGCATTTT. The whole variable domain, filled in from reference TRBV28 and TRBJ1-5, reads DVKVTQSSRYLVKRTGEKVFLECVQDMDHENMFWYRQDPGLGLRLIYFSYDVKMKEKGDIPEGYSVSREKKERFSLILESASTNQTSMYLCAILQGMAQPQHFGDGTRLSIL.

This chain joins TRBV5-1 and TRBJ1-6; D is unresolved. The ends were cut back, 4 bases at V and 8 bases at J, with 10 bases in the middle. This CDR3 comprises 13 residues. Germline CDR1 SGHRS, CDR2 YFSETQ. In DNA form, the CDR3 reads TGCGCCAGCAGCCCCTACGGGGATTCACCCCTCCACTTT. Amino acid sequence: CASSPYGDSPLHF.

This chain joins TRBV28 and TRBJ2-5; 7 positions agree with TRBD2. Germline-derived CDR1 and CDR2 are MDHEN and SYDVKM. This CDR3 is built from 12 residues. The V and J ends lost 10 bases and 4 bases, in that order; junction bases with no gene match: 6. As DNA, the CDR3 is TGTGCCACCGGGGGGTCGGGAGAGACCCAGTACTTC. Its translation: CATGGSGETQYF.

The chain employs TRBV11-2 and TRBJ1-2; 7 bases fit TRBD1. CDR3 size: 13 residues. Germline V gene data show CDR1 as SGHAT and CDR2 as FQNNGV. V was pared by 5 bases and J by 4 bases, with 4 bases of the junction left unmatched. CDR3 protein: CASSGQAGYGYTF. CDR3 DNA: TGTGCCAGCAGCGGACAGGCGGGCTATGGCTACACCTTC.

The rearrangement joins TRBV2 to TRBJ2-5, with 7 nucleotides matching TRBD2. This CDR3 is 14 amino acids long. Trimming cost V 8 bases and J 1 base; bases outside gene matches: 7. The germline V gene encodes CDR1 SNHLY and CDR2 FYNNEI. The chain's CDR3 is CASVTSRAQETQYF. CDR3 nucleotide sequence: TGTGCCAGCGTGACTAGCCGAGCCCAAGAGACCCAGTACTTC.

V usage is TRBV6-4 and J usage is TRBJ2-1; 9 bases line up with TRBD2. Per the germline V gene, CDR1 is MRHNA and CDR2 is SNTAGT. V was clipped by 4 bases and J by 8 bases; unmatched bases: 9. CDR3 length: 15 residues. CDR3 coding DNA: TGTGCCAGCAGTGGCAGCGGGGGGCCTATGGATGAGCAGTTCTTC. The encoded protein is CASSGSGGPMDEQFF.

The chain combines TRBV5-1 with TRBJ1-3; 7 bases are shared with TRBD1. Trimming took 2 bases from V and 4 from J; bases not matched to a gene: 3. The CDR3 runs 14 residues. Germline CDR1 reads SGHRS; CDR2 reads YFSETQ. CDR3 residues: CASSFRTGGNTIYF. In nucleotides, the CDR3 is TGCGCCAGCAGCTTTCGGACAGGCGGAAACACCATATATTTT.

This clone came up once. V is TRBV9 and J is TRBJ1-6, with 12 positions matching TRBD1. This CDR3 is built from 19 residues. The J segment lost 10 bases and the V segment lost 4 bases, leaving 18 bases of the junction unmatched. In germline, CDR1 is SGDLS, CDR2 YYNGEE. The CDR3: CASSKRVPGTGGLESPLHF. As DNA, the CDR3 is TGTGCCAGCAGCAAACGAGTACCCGGGACAGGGGGCTTGGAATCACCCCTCCACTTT.

For the CDR3, the DNA is TGTGCCAGCAGCCTTACAGGGGGCGGCGAAAAACTGTTTTTT. Translating it yields CASSLTGGGEKLFF. This rearrangement joins TRBV7-9 to TRBJ1-4; TRBD1 matches at 9 bases. The J segment lost 8 bases and the V segment lost 5 bases, leaving 6 bases of the junction unmatched. In germline, CDR1 is SEHNR, CDR2 FQNEAQ (reference sequence). The CDR3 spans 14 residues.

The V gene is TRBV9, the J gene TRBJ1-2, with 7 bases that match TRBD1. After removal of 0 bases from V and 8 bases from J, the junction contained 7 bases not matched to a gene. From germline, CDR1 is SGDLS and CDR2 YYNGEE. The CDR3 sequence is 14 residues long. The CDR3 protein is CASSVENRGVGYTF. Written as DNA, the CDR3 is TGTGCCAGCAGCGTAGAGAACAGGGGCGTCGGCTACACCTTC.

The rearrangement uses TRBV3-1 (or the pseudogene TRBV3-2) and TRBJ1-4; 9 bases are a match to TRBD1. The CDR3 extends over 19 amino acids. Germline V gives CDR1 LGHDT, CDR2 YNNKEL (reference sequence). The trim removed 1 base at V and 3 bases at J, leaving 12 bases unmatched. DNA for the CDR3: TGTGCCAGCAGCCAAGTACTTCCGGGACAGGGATCCCCTAATGAAAAACTGTTTTTT. This translates into CASSQVLPGQGSPNEKLFF.

The J gene is TRBJ2-2, the V gene TRBV6-2 or TRBV6-3, with a possible D match to TRBD1 (6 bases). The CDR3 consists of 17 residues. V was clipped by 5 bases and J by 2 bases, with 18 bases between them. Germline-derived CDR1 and CDR2 are MNHEY and SVGEGT. CDR3 amino acids: CASSNRGGRLNTGELFF. As DNA, the CDR3 is TGTGCCAGCAGTAACCGAGGGGGACGGTTAAACACCGGGGAGCTGTTTTTT.

The genes are TRBV9 and TRBJ1-1; D is perhaps TRBD1 (5 bases). This CDR3 spans 15 amino acids. V lost 4 bases, J lost 0 bases, and 13 bases lay in between. Germline V CDR1 and CDR2: SGDLS, YYNGEE. The CDR3 DNA reads as TGTGCCAGCAGCATGGCCACAGGATTGAACACTGAAGCTTTCTTT. The encoded protein is CASSMATGLNTEAFF.

The rearrangement uses TRBV5-1 and TRBJ1-4; 10 bases line up with TRBD1. Germline assignment: CDR1 SGHRS and CDR2 YFSETQ. The CDR3 runs to 14 residues. Trimming at V came to 3 bases and at J to 8 bases, leaving 4 bases not matched to a gene. CDR3 protein: CASSWTGGEEKLFF. Here the CDR3 DNA reads TGCGCCAGCAGCTGGACAGGGGGGGAAGAAAAACTGTTTTTT.

This clone was seen a handful of times. The V and J genes are TRBV28 and TRBJ1-4; 8 bases line up with TRBD1. Trimming cost V 3 bases and J 5 bases; bases outside gene matches: 5. This CDR3 has 15 amino acids. From germline, CDR1 is MDHEN and CDR2 SYDVKM. Here the CDR3 reads CASSLLDRVNEKLFF. The CDR3 DNA sequence: TGTGCCAGCAGTTTGTTGGACAGGGTAAATGAAAAACTGTTTTTT. The complete variable domain, with remaining parts taken from reference TRBV28 and TRBJ1-4, reads DVKVTQSSRYLVKRTGEKVFLECVQDMDHENMFWYRQDPGLGLRLIYFSYDVKMKEKGDIPEGYSVSREKKERFSLILESASTNQTSMYLCASSLLDRVNEKLFFGSGTQLSVL.